The 24 T cell receptor beta chains listed next were all sequenced from one sample in a study of blood T cell repertoires in COVID-19. Clones were sequenced by immunoSEQ multiplex PCR, and TCRdb holds only the in-frame ones, with some missing. Of roughly 73,000 clones listed, 90% are singletons. The sample was peripheral blood. The receptors were sampled from a man aged 45-65 years with acute or convalescent COVID-19.

This chain uses TRBV29-1 with TRBJ2-7; 10 positions agree with TRBD1. Germline trimming cut 6 bases from V and 6 bases from J; bases unmatched to any gene: 11. The germline gives CDR1 SQVTM, CDR2 ANQGSEA. This CDR3 is built from 14 residues. In DNA, the CDR3 is TGCAGCGTCCAAGCCGGGACAGGGGTGCGCGAGCAGTACTTC. It codes for CSVQAGTGVREQYF.

This rearrangement joins TRBV9 to TRBJ1-2; D might be TRBD1 (6 bases). The CDR3 has 16 residues. With 0 bases removed from V and 1 base from J, the gap between germline ends came to 13 bases. CDR1 and CDR2 from the germline V gene are SGDLS and YYNGEE. CDR3 sequence: CASSVAVAGVNYGYTF. CDR3 DNA sequence: TGTGCCAGCAGCGTAGCGGTGGCAGGGGTTAACTATGGCTACACCTTC.

Here the CDR3 DNA reads TGTGCCAGCAGTTTGGGACTAGCGGGAGGGGAGACCCAGTACTTC. Translation gives CASSLGLAGGETQYF. This sequence joins TRBV7-3 and TRBJ2-5, with TRBD2 matching 16 bases. After removal of 6 bases from V and 5 bases from J, the junction contained 3 bases not matched to a gene. The germline gives CDR1 SGHTA, CDR2 FQGTGA. This CDR3 is 15 amino acids long.

This chain uses TRBV6-5 with TRBJ2-1; no clear D gene. Germline values: CDR1 MNHEY, CDR2 SVGAGI. CDR3 length equals 13 residues. V was trimmed by 2 bases and J by 5 bases, leaving 7 bases between them. CDR3 nucleotides: TGTGCCAGCAGTTACGGCACGAACAATGAGCAGTTCTTC. Its protein product is CASSYGTNNEQFF.

The chain couples TRBV7-2 to TRBJ2-3; TRBD1 matches at 9 bases. Germline V gene data show CDR1 as SGHTA and CDR2 as FQGNSA. The V and J ends lost 4 bases and 1 base, in that order; junction bases with no gene match: 3. This CDR3 has 15 residues. The CDR3 reads CASSWRTGGTDTQYF. CDR3 DNA: TGTGCCAGCAGCTGGAGGACAGGGGGCACAGATACGCAGTATTTT.

V and J are TRBV18 and TRBJ2-7, with a possible D match to TRBD2 (6 bases). The CDR3 spans 14 residues. V was cut by 2 bases and J by 2 bases, with 10 bases left in between. The germline CDR1 and CDR2 sequences are KGHSH and LQKENI. The CDR3 loop is CASSPGGMTYEQYF. As DNA, the CDR3 is TGTGCCAGCTCACCAGGGGGGATGACCTACGAGCAGTACTTC.

This clone was counted only a few times. This chain connects TRBV4-1 to TRBJ1-1; possibly TRBD1 for D (5 bases). The CDR3 has 13 residues. The V gene's germline CDR1 is MGHRA and CDR2 YSYEKL. V lost 6 bases, J lost 2 bases, and 10 bases lay in between. The CDR3 protein is CASRLQVNTEAFF. Here the CDR3 DNA reads TGCGCCAGCAGATTACAGGTTAACACTGAAGCTTTCTTT.

This chain uses TRBV7-2 with TRBJ2-5; D unresolved. Per germline, CDR1 SGHTA and CDR2 FQGNSA. This CDR3 is 13 amino acids long. V lost 1 base and J lost 2, with 5 bases in between. DNA for the CDR3: TGTGCCAGCAGCTTAGGACAACAAGAGACCCAGTACTTC. Amino acids: CASSLGQQETQYF.

This clone was counted between two and nine times. The chain has TRBV2 and TRBJ1-5, with a possible D match to TRBD1 (5 bases). With 5 bases removed from V and 1 base from J, the gap between germline ends came to 15 bases. The CDR3 contains 16 residues. Looked up from germline, CDR1 is SNHLY and CDR2 is FYNNEI. This CDR3 is CASSPRQGGSNQPQHF. The CDR3 bases are TGTGCCAGCAGTCCCCGGCAGGGAGGAAGCAATCAGCCCCAGCATTTT.

The J gene is TRBJ2-5, the V gene TRBV3-1 (or the pseudogene TRBV3-2); tentatively, D is TRBD2 (5 bases). Looked up from germline, CDR1 is LGHDT and CDR2 is YNNKEL (reference sequence). The CDR3 length is 13 residues. Trimming took 3 bases from V and 4 from J, leaving 9 bases between them. The CDR3 sequence: CASSHLAGETQYF. The CDR3 DNA is TGTGCCAGCAGCCACCTAGCTGGAGAGACCCAGTACTTC.

This clone was observed a single time. CDR3 nucleotide sequence: TGTGCCAGCAGCCGGGGGACCCAGTACTTC. Translating it yields CASSRGTQYF. V usage is TRBV7-9 and J usage is TRBJ2-5; D is perhaps TRBD2 (5 bases). V was cut by 5 bases and J by 7 bases, with 5 bases left in between. Germline assignment: CDR1 SEHNR and CDR2 FQNEAQ (reference sequence). CDR3 size: 10 residues.

This chain connects TRBV6-1 to TRBJ2-3; tentatively, D is TRBD1 (6 bases). CDR1 MNHNS and CDR2 SASEGT come from the germline V gene. The CDR3 has 15 amino acids. Trimming stripped 3 bases from V and 8 bases from J, with 18 bases between. CDR3 in DNA: TGTGCCAGCAGTGAGGGGGCAGGAGGTGGAATTACGCAGTATTTT. Its protein is CASSEGAGGGITQYF.

The CDR3 DNA follows: TGTGCCAGCAGCTTAGCCAGTGCCGGAAACACCATATATTTT. It encodes CASSLASAGNTIYF. The rearrangement joins TRBV11-2 to TRBJ1-3; D is ambiguous. CDR1 and CDR2 from the germline V gene are SGHAT and FQNNGV. V lost 1 base and J lost 4, with 8 bases in between. The CDR3 runs to 14 residues.

The chain has TRBV28 and TRBJ1-1, with D possibly TRBD1 on 6 matching bases. This CDR3 contains 13 residues. Trimming removed 10 bases from V and 0 bases from J, with 12 bases in between. Germline values: CDR1 MDHEN, CDR2 SYDVKM. In nucleotides, the CDR3 is TGTGCCACCGTGGACAGCATGAACACTGAAGCTTTCTTT. Amino acids: CATVDSMNTEAFF.

The chain employs TRBV10-2 and TRBJ2-7, with D possibly matching TRBD1 (6 bases). The germline CDR1 and CDR2 sequences are WSHSY and SAAADI. The CDR3 contains 13 residues. The V gene lost 6 bases and the J gene lost 2 bases, with 11 bases spanning the gap. CDR3 DNA sequence: TGCGCCAGCAGCCCACAGGGTACCTACGAGCAGTACTTC. Protein: CASSPQGTYEQYF.

The table lists this clone with a few counts. The V gene is TRBV4-2, the J gene TRBJ2-7; D perhaps matches TRBD2 (6 bases). V dropped 4 bases and J dropped 4 bases, with 17 bases sitting between them. Per germline, CDR1 LGHNA and CDR2 YNFKEQ. The CDR3 has 15 amino acids. CDR3 coding DNA: TGTGCCAGCAGCCCCTTCCCGGGAGCCGGGTACGAGCAGTACTTC. Translated: CASSPFPGAGYEQYF.

This sequence joins TRBV7-9 and TRBJ2-1, with 8 bases matching TRBD1. Germline CDR1 is SEHNR and CDR2 is FQNEAQ (reference sequence). The CDR3 has 15 amino acids. V lost 4 bases to trimming and J lost 9 bases; unmatched junction nucleotides: 11. CDR3 protein: CASSSPRGTGGEQFF. CDR3 nucleotides: TGTGCCAGCAGCTCCCCCCGCGGGACAGGAGGTGAGCAGTTCTTC.

The rearrangement joins TRBV7-9 to TRBJ2-5; D unclear. Germline V lookup: CDR1 SEHNR, CDR2 FQNEAQ (reference sequence). The germline V and J ends were trimmed by 5 bases and 1 base, with 14 bases remaining between them. CDR3 length: 15 residues. CDR3 bases: TGTGCCAGCAGCCGTGACCTGAGGAGCCAAGAGACCCAGTACTTC. It is translated as CASSRDLRSQETQYF.

The chain carries TRBV27 and TRBJ2-7; D may be TRBD1 (5 bases). V was clipped by 5 bases and J by 0 bases, with 14 bases between them. CDR1 is MNHEY and CDR2 is SMNVEV in the germline V gene (reference sequence). The CDR3 contains 15 residues. CDR3 amino acids: CASSHYRSLSYEQYF. CDR3 coding DNA: TGTGCCAGCAGTCATTACAGGTCCCTCTCCTACGAGCAGTACTTC.

This chain connects TRBV28 to TRBJ2-6; 7 bases match TRBD1. Germline CDR1 is MDHEN and CDR2 is SYDVKM. This CDR3 comprises 18 residues. Trimming removed 2 bases from V and 1 base from J; junction bases left unmatched: 8. The CDR3 protein is CASSLRQGFISGANVLTF. The CDR3 DNA reads as TGTGCCAGCAGTTTAAGACAGGGCTTTATTTCTGGGGCCAACGTCCTGACTTTC.

The chain is built from TRBV7-6 and TRBJ2-3; D gene unclear. This CDR3 is 15 amino acids long. Germline CDR1 is SGHVS and CDR2 is FNYEAQ. V was pared by 5 bases and J by 0 bases, with 12 bases between. In DNA, the CDR3 is TGTGCCAGCAGCCCTATGCTGACTAGCACAGATACGCAGTATTTT. Amino acid sequence: CASSPMLTSTDTQYF.

This clone showed up just once. The chain uses TRBV29-1 and TRBJ1-5, with a possible D match to TRBD1 (6 bases). The germline V and J ends were trimmed by 8 bases and 4 bases, with 15 bases remaining between them. CDR1 is SQVTM and CDR2 is ANQGSEA in the germline V gene. CDR3 length: 13 amino acids. The CDR3 loop is CSQEPGQNQPQHF. CDR3 bases: TGCAGCCAAGAACCGGGACAAAATCAGCCCCAGCATTTT.

V is TRBV6-1 and J is TRBJ1-4, with D unclear. V shed 3 bases and J shed 7 bases, with 12 bases lying between them. CDR3 length equals 14 residues. Germline V gene sequence: CDR1 MNHNS, CDR2 SASEGT. The CDR3 nucleotides are TGTGCCAGCAGTGATCGGGGAACGGGTGAAAAACTGTTTTTT. This gives the protein CASSDRGTGEKLFF.

This clone appeared once. The chain employs TRBV29-1 and TRBJ2-1, with D unresolved. Germline V gene sequence: CDR1 SQVTM, CDR2 ANQGSEA. This CDR3 is 14 amino acids long. With 7 bases removed from V and 4 bases from J, the gap between germline ends came to 17 bases. Written as DNA, the CDR3 is TGCAGCGCCACCGAGAGTTTACGATACAATGAGCAGTTCTTC. Translated: CSATESLRYNEQFF.